Listed below are T cell receptor beta chains from one sample, sequenced in a study of vaccination and CD4 T cells after COVID-19. TCRdb re-called the PCR reads through MiXCR, storing one row per CDR3 protein. This table has about 20,000 distinct CDR3 sequences, around 60% appearing once. Antigens for these TCRs are unknown. Sequenced material: CD4+ T cells from blood, cultured in vitro. These receptors were collected from a human donor who had recovered from COVID-19. Both conserved end residues are part of each CDR3. D genes are given only for firm matches. The listing skips clone size in some rows; elsewhere it reads once, few, many or a size class.

clone_size j_call d_call v_call cdr3_nt cdr3_aa
few TRBJ2-2 - TRBV5-4 TGTGCCAGCAGCCCGGGACGGGGACCGAACACCGGGGAGCTGTTTTTT CASSPGRGPNTGELFF
- TRBJ1-2 - TRBV6-1 TGTGCCAGCAAACCGACCGGGATTAACTATGGCTACACCTTC CASKPTGINYGYTF
- TRBJ1-1 - TRBV3-1 TGTGCCAGCAGCCAAGATGGGAGGGCGAGGACTGAAGCTTTCTTT CASSQDGRARTEAFF
few TRBJ1-1 - TRBV28 TGTGCCAGCAGACAACAGGGTAGGGACACTGAAGCTTTCTTT CASRQQGRDTEAFF
few TRBJ2-5 - TRBV19 TGTGCCAGTAGCCTCCAAGAGACCCAGTACTTC CASSLQETQYF
- TRBJ2-7 TRBD1 TRBV11-3 TGTGCCAGCAGCTTCGCAGGGACAGACTCCTACGAGCAGTACTTC CASSFAGTDSYEQYF
few TRBJ2-7 TRBD1 TRBV7-2 TGTGCCAGCAGCTTAGCCATCGGACAGGCCTACGAGCAGTACTTC CASSLAIGQAYEQYF
few TRBJ2-5 - TRBV7-9 TGTGCCAGCAGCTGGGGGGACCGCGGGGAGACCCAGTACTTC CASSWGDRGETQYF
- TRBJ1-5 - TRBV7-9 TGTGCCAGCAGCTTAGACCGCAGTGATCAGCCCCAGCATTTT CASSLDRSDQPQHF
few TRBJ1-5 - TRBV6-1 TGTGCCAGCAGGAAGGAGGGGAATCAGCCCCAGCATTTT CASRKEGNQPQHF
- TRBJ2-5 - TRBV7-9 TGTGCCAGCAGCTTAGTGGTGTTTCGGGTCGGGGAGACCCAGTACTTC CASSLVVFRVGETQYF
- TRBJ1-6 - TRBV7-9 TGTGCCAGCAGCTTAGATCTCCATAATTCACCCCTCCACTTT CASSLDLHNSPLHF
- TRBJ1-4 - TRBV19 TGTGCCAGTGGCGGCCTAGTAGGGGAAAAACTGTTTTTT CASGGLVGEKLFF
- TRBJ2-2 - TRBV27 TGTGCCAGCAGTACGCAGAACACCGGGGAGCTGTTTTTT CASSTQNTGELFF
- TRBJ1-5 - TRBV6-1 TGTGCCAGCACCCCCGGGGGATTAGGCAGCAATCAGCCCCAGCATTTT CASTPGGLGSNQPQHF
- TRBJ1-3 - TRBV12-3/TRBV12-4 TGTGCCAGCAGTTTTGACACGTCCTCTGGAAACACCATATATTTT CASSFDTSSGNTIYF
- TRBJ2-2 - TRBV20-1 TGCAGTGCTAAACAGCGGGACACCGGGGAGCTGTTTTTT CSAKQRDTGELFF
- TRBJ1-5 - TRBV7-2 TGTGCCAGCAGCCGGATGGCGGTTCAGACCCAGCATTTT CASSRMAVQTQHF
few TRBJ2-1 - TRBV20-1 TGCAGTGCGTTAACATGGCGATCCTACAATGAGCAGTTCTTC CSALTWRSYNEQFF
- TRBJ2-3 - TRBV20-1 TGCAGTGCTAGAGATCCGGGAGACCTGACAGATACGCAGTATTTT CSARDPGDLTDTQYF
- TRBJ1-1 - TRBV19 TGTGCCAGTAGTACGGGGAGGTTTTCTGAAGCTTTCTTT CASSTGRFSEAFF
- TRBJ1-1 - TRBV6-4 TGTGCCAGCAGTGACGGGGGCCCTAACACTGAAGCTTTCTTT CASSDGGPNTEAFF
- TRBJ1-3 - TRBV10-3 TGTGCCATCAGTGAGCCAATAGGAAACACCATATATTTT CAISEPIGNTIYF
few TRBJ2-5 - TRBV11-3 TGTGCCAGCAGCCTACTGCAGGGTGGGGGAGAGACCCAGTACTTC CASSLLQGGGETQYF
few TRBJ2-5 - TRBV7-3 TGTGCCAGCAGCCCCCAGGGGACAGAGACCCAGTACTTC CASSPQGTETQYF
once TRBJ2-3 - TRBV20-1 TGCAGTGCTAGTCATTTCATGCTGGCTGTTTCGGATACGCAGTATTTT CSASHFMLAVSDTQYF
medium-sized TRBJ2-4 TRBD2 TRBV6-2/TRBV6-3 TGTGCCAGCAGTGGGGCCGGGACTAGCGGTCTAGCAGGCAAAAACATTCAGTACTTC CASSGAGTSGLAGKNIQYF
- TRBJ1-2 - TRBV20-1 TGCAGTGCTAACAGCGGTGGGGGAGGCAACTATGGCTACACCTTC CSANSGGGGNYGYTF
- TRBJ1-5 - TRBV30 TGTGCCTGGAGCCTAGGGTCGGCCGCCCAGCATTTT CAWSLGSAAQHF
- TRBJ1-2 - TRBV20-1 TGCAGTGCTAGTTGGGAAATTTTC CSASWEIF
- TRBJ2-7 - TRBV27 TGTGCCAGCAGTTTAAGGCCCCGGCAGGCCTACGAGCAGTACTTC CASSLRPRQAYEQYF
few TRBJ2-4 - TRBV7-8 TGTGCCAGCAGCTTCCGGACAAGGCTAGCCAAAAACATTCAGTACTTC CASSFRTRLAKNIQYF
few TRBJ2-7 - TRBV21-1 TGTGCCAGCAGCAAAGTTAGTGACAGCTCCTACGAGCAGTACTTC CASSKVSDSSYEQYF
- TRBJ1-2 TRBD1 TRBV7-8 TGTGCCAGCAGCTCACAGGGGGCAGCCCCTTGGGCCTTC CASSSQGAAPWAF
- TRBJ2-4 - TRBV29-1 TGCAGCGTCCGGGCACAAGGGGGGAGTGGCATTCAGTACTTC CSVRAQGGSGIQYF
few TRBJ1-5 TRBD1 TRBV20-1 TGCAGTGCTAGTCCTGGACAGGGGGCGTATCAGCCCCAGCATTTT CSASPGQGAYQPQHF
- TRBJ1-5 TRBD1 TRBV19 TGTGCCAGTAGTAGCTACAGGGGGGGACAGCCCCAGCATTTT CASSSYRGGQPQHF
- TRBJ1-1 TRBD1 TRBV11-1 TGTGCCAGCAGCTTCTCGGGACAGTGGATCAACACTGAAGCTTTCTTT CASSFSGQWINTEAFF
- TRBJ2-5 TRBD1 TRBV20-1 TGCAGTGCTAGGCTGACAGGGGAAGAGACCCAGTACTTC CSARLTGEETQYF
- TRBJ1-1 TRBD1 TRBV29-1 TGCAGCGCTCGGACAGGGGGCAACATCAACACTGAAGCTTTCTTT CSARTGGNINTEAFF
- TRBJ1-2 TRBD1 TRBV20-1 TGCAGTGCCCCCGGACAGGCCTATGGCTACACCTTC CSAPGQAYGYTF
- TRBJ2-7 TRBD1 TRBV28 TGTGCCAGCAGGGGACAGGGGGTTTACGAGCAGTACTTC CASRGQGVYEQYF
- TRBJ1-1 - TRBV27 TGTGCCAGTCATTCGATGGGGGCTAAGAACACTGAAGCTTTCTTT CASHSMGAKNTEAFF
- TRBJ1-6 TRBD1 TRBV6-1 TGTGCCACCAAAAGGGACAGTTTTTCACCCCTCCACTTT CATKRDSFSPLHF
- TRBJ2-5 - TRBV12-3/TRBV12-4 TGTGCCAGCAGTAACCACAGGTACACCAAAGAGACCCAGTACTTC CASSNHRYTKETQYF
- TRBJ1-6 - TRBV12-3/TRBV12-4 TGTGCCAGCAACCTTTACGGGGGGAATTCACCCCTCCACTTT CASNLYGGNSPLHF
few TRBJ1-1 - TRBV27 TGTGCCAGCAGTTCTCAGGGGAACACTGAAGCTTTCTTT CASSSQGNTEAFF
few TRBJ2-3 - TRBV5-8 TGTGCCAGCAGAACGACCAGGTTTGGCACAGATACGCAGTATTTT CASRTTRFGTDTQYF
- TRBJ2-3 - TRBV6-2/TRBV6-3 TGTGCCAGCACGGACTTTATAGATACGCAGTATTTT CASTDFIDTQYF
once TRBJ2-5 - TRBV29-1 TGCAGCGTTGAATTCGAGGTGGACATCACGACCCAGTACTTC CSVEFEVDITTQYF
- TRBJ2-5 - TRBV20-1 TGCAGTGCTCCCGGTCCATCCCAGGAGACCCAGTACTTC CSAPGPSQETQYF
- TRBJ2-7 - TRBV30 TGTGCCTGGAGTGGCCTTAATAGGGGCCGACCCATCTACGAGCAGTACTTC CAWSGLNRGRPIYEQYF
few TRBJ2-7 - TRBV6-1 TGTGCCAGCAGTGAGATGGGGCCGTCCTACGAGCAGTACTTC CASSEMGPSYEQYF
few TRBJ1-6 - TRBV6-1 TGTGCCAGCAGTGAAGGGAAGGGGGGGCGGAATTCACCCCTCCACTTT CASSEGKGGRNSPLHF